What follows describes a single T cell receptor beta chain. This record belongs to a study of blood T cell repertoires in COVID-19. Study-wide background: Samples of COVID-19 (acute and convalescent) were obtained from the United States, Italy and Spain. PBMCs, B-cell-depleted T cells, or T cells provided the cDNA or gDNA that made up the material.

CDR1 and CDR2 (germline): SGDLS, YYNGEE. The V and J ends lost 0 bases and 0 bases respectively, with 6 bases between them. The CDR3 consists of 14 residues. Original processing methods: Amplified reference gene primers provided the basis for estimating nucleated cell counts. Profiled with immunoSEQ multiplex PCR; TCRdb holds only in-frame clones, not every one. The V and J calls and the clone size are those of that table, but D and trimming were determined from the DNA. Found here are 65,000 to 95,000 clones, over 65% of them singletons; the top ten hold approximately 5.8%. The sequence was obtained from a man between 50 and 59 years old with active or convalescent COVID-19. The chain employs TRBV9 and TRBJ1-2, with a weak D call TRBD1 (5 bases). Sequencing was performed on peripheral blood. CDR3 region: CASSVATANYGYTF. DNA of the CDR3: TGTGCCAGCAGCGTAGCGACAGCTAACTATGGCTACACCTTC.